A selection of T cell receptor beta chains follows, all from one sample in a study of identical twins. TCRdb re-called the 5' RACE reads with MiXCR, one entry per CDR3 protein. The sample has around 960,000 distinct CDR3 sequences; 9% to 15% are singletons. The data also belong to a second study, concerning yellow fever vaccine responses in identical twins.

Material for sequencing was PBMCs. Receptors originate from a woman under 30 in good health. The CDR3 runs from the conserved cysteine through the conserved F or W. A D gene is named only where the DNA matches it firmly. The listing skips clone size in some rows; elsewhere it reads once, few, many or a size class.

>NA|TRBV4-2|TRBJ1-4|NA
TGTGCCAGCAGCCACGAGGGACTTTATGAAAAACTGTTTTTT
CASSHEGLYEKLFF
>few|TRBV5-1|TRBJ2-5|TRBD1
TGCGCCAGCAGCTTGGCCAGGGCGGACAGGGGGCGAGAGACCCAGTACTTC
CASSLARADRGRETQYF
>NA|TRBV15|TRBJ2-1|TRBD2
TGTGCCACCAGCAGGGGACTAGCGGGGGCCTACAATGAGCAGTTCTTC
CATSRGLAGAYNEQFF
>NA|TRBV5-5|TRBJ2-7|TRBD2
TGTGCCAGCAGCGACTCCCTAGCGGTGATCTACGAGCAGTACTTC
CASSDSLAVIYEQYF
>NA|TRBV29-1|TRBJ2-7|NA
TGCAGCGTTGGCGCAGGTACTTACGAGCAGTACTTC
CSVGAGTYEQYF
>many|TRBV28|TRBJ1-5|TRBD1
TGTGCCAGCTGGCCAGGGGGCGGCAATCAGCCCCAGCATTTT
CASWPGGGNQPQHF
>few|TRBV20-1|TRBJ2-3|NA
TGCAGTGCTCTAAGGGGGGGGTTCTTCGTTTCAGATACGCAGTATTTT
CSALRGGFFVSDTQYF
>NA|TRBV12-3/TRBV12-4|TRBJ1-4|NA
TGTGCCAGCAGTTTCAGGGTTAATGAAAAACTGTTTTTT
CASSFRVNEKLFF
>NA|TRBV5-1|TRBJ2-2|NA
TGCGCCAGCACCATTGGACAGTCCACCGGGGAGCTGTTTTTT
CASTIGQSTGELFF
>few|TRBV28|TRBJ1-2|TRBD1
TGTGCCAGCAGTTTTGGACAGGGCCCTAACTATGGCTACACCTTC
CASSFGQGPNYGYTF
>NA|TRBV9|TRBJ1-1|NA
TGTGCCAGCACAGCCCCCGGGGGGACTGAAGCTTTCTTT
CASTAPGGTEAFF
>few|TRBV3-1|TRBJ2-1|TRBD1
TGTGCCAGCACCGTGCAGGGGGCAAACAATGAGCAGTTCTTC
CASTVQGANNEQFF
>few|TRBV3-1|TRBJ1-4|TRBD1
TGTGCCAGCAGCCACGTCGGGACAGGGGCTAATGAAAAACTGTTTTTT
CASSHVGTGANEKLFF
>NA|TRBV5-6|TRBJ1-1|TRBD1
TGTGCCAGCAGCTTGTCTCCCGACAGGGACACTGAAGCTTTCTTT
CASSLSPDRDTEAFF
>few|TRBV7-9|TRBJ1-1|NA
TGTGCCAGCATAGGCGGGGGCAGCACTGAAGCTTTCTTT
CASIGGGSTEAFF
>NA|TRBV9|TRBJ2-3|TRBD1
TGTGCCAACCGTGACAGGGCACGCACAGATACGCAGTATTTT
CANRDRARTDTQYF
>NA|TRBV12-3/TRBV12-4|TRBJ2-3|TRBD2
TGTGCCAGCAGTTGGCTAGCGGGAGGGCCCGGCGCAGATACGCAGTATTTT
CASSWLAGGPGADTQYF
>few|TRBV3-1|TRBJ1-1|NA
TGTGCCAGCAGCCAAATGCCCCCTAGCGACACTGAAGCTTTCTTT
CASSQMPPSDTEAFF
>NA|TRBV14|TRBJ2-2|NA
TGTGCCAGCAGCCAAGATCAACCGGGGGCTGGGTACCTCTACACCGGGGAGCTGTTTTTT
CASSQDQPGAGYLYTGELFF
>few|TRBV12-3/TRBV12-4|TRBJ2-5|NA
TGTGCCAGCAGCTACCTTCCGGGACACCAAGAGACCCAGTACTTC
CASSYLPGHQETQYF
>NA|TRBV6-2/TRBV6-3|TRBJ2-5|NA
TGTGCCAGCAAATGGCCTCACCAAGAGACCCAGTACTTC
CASKWPHQETQYF
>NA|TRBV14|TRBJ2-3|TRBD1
TGTGCCAGCAGCCAAGTGGGACAGGGGAAAACAGATACGCAGTATTTT
CASSQVGQGKTDTQYF
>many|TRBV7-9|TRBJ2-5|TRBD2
TGTGCCAGCAGCTCCCCTACTAGCGGCCAAGAGACCCAGTACTTC
CASSSPTSGQETQYF
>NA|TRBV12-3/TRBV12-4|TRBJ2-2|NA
TGTGCCAGCAGCATCGACGGCCGCACCGGGGAGCTGTTTTTT
CASSIDGRTGELFF
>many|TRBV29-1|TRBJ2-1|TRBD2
TGCAGCGCCGGACTAGCGGGGGCCCCCGACAATGAGCAGTTCTTC
CSAGLAGAPDNEQFF
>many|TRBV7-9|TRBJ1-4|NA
TGTGCCAGCAGCCCAGGACGCCGTGGGGAAAAACTGTTTTTT
CASSPGRRGEKLFF
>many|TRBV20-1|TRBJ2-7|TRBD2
TGCAGTGCACTTATAGCGGGGAGCTCCTACGAGCAGTACTTC
CSALIAGSSYEQYF
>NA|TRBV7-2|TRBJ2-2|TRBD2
TGTGCCAGCAGCGCGGGACTAGCCTATTGGGGGGAGCTGTTTTTT
CASSAGLAYWGELFF
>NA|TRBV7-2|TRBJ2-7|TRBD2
TGTGCCAGCGGGATTGAACCTAGCGGGACGTTAGAGCAGTACTTC
CASGIEPSGTLEQYF
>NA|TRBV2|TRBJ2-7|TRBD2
TGTGCCAGCAGTGAGGAAGCGGGAGTCTACGAGCAGTACTTC
CASSEEAGVYEQYF
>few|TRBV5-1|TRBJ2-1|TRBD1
TGCGCCAGCAGCTCCGAACAGGGGTCGGCTGAGCAGTTCTTC
CASSSEQGSAEQFF
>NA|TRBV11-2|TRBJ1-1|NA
TGTGCCAGCAGCTCCAATCTGGACCGCGCGGGAGCTTTCTTT
CASSSNLDRAGAFF
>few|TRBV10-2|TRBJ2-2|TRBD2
TGCGCCACAATTAGTAGAACTAGCGGGAGGAACGGGGAGCTGTTTTTT
CATISRTSGRNGELFF
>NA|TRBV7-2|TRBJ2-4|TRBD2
TGTGCCAGCAGCCGGACTAGCGACAAAAACATTCAGTACTTC
CASSRTSDKNIQYF
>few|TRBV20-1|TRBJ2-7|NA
TGCAGTGCTAGAGGTCGGGACCAACTCTACGAGCAGTACTTC
CSARGRDQLYEQYF
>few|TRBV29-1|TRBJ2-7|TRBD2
TGCAGCGTTGAAGGGGGGGGGAAAACGACCTACGAGCAGTACTTC
CSVEGGGKTTYEQYF
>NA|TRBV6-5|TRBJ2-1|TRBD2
TGTGCCAGCAGTTACGTCAGCGGGGGTAACTCCTACAATGAGCAGTTCTTC
CASSYVSGGNSYNEQFF
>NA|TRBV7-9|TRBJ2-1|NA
TGTGCCAGCAGCGCCTCAGGGGACGGGGAGCAGTTCTTC
CASSASGDGEQFF
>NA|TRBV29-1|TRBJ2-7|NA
TGCAGCGTTGCCGGCGGAACGGCCTACGAGCAGTACTTC
CSVAGGTAYEQYF
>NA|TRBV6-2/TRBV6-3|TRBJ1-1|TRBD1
TGTGCCAGCAGGGACAGGGGGCGAGGGACTGAAGCTTTCTTT
CASRDRGRGTEAFF
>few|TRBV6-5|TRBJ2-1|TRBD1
TGTGCCAGCAGTTACTTCAAGACAGGGCGGAATGAGCAGTTCTTC
CASSYFKTGRNEQFF
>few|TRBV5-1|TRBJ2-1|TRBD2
TGCGCCAGCAGCTTGGCGCGGGGGAACAATGAGCAGTTCTTC
CASSLARGNNEQFF
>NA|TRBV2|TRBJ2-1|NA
TGTGCCAGCAGTGAAGCTGGCAGGGGTGGCAATGAGCAGTTCTTC
CASSEAGRGGNEQFF
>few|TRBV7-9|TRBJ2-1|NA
TGTGCCAGCAGCTTAGCGGGGAGTCGGCACAATGAGCAGTTCTTC
CASSLAGSRHNEQFF
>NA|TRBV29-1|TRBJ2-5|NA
TGCAGCGTGTGGGGGGTCAACCAAGAGACCCAGTACTTC
CSVWGVNQETQYF
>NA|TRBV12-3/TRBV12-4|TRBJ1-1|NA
TGTGCCAGCAGGGACCTACAGGGAACCGAAGCTTTCTTT
CASRDLQGTEAFF
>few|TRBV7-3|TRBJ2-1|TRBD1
TGTGCCAGCAGCTCAGCAGGGGGAGCTGAGCAGTTCTTC
CASSSAGGAEQFF
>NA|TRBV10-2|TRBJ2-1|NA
TGCGCCAGCAGTGATATGGTTCGCGTTGAGCAGTTCTTC
CASSDMVRVEQFF
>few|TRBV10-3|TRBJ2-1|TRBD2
TGTGCCATCAGAGAGACTAGCGGGAGTAATGAGCAGTTCTTC
CAIRETSGSNEQFF